This TCR beta chain came from a study of cytomegalovirus exposure and HLA in healthy donors. Study-wide results and limits: A later analysis, which compared TCR beta chains of equal frequency, found the HLA-associated ones more clonally expanded. When analyzed later, the rates of TCR association showed variation by HLA locus, with DRB1 the most and HLA-C the fewest.

PCR involved 60 Vbeta and 13 Jbeta primers. Sequencing was performed with immunoSEQ multiplex PCR; in TCRdb, only in-frame clones are kept and a portion is missing. The sample lists under 150,000 clones, 70% to 90% occurring once. A note on this clone: The antigen is unknown.

The germline V gene has CDR1 SGHDT and CDR2 YYEEEE. V shed 6 bases and J shed 6 bases, with 16 bases lying between them. CDR3 length: 13 amino acids. The sequence came from a boy younger than 18 in good health and CMV-seronegative. Sequencing used PBMCs. The chain couples TRBV5-6 to TRBJ2-7; tentatively, D is TRBD1 (6 bases). The CDR3 sequence is CASTHNLGGEQYF. The CDR3 DNA sequence: TGTGCCAGCACCCACAATCTAGGGGGCGAGCAGTACTTC.